Each of the 18 T cell receptor beta chains below was sequenced from the same sample in a study of blood T cell repertoires in COVID-19. Sequencing used immunoSEQ multiplex PCR; TCRdb keeps in-frame clones, though not all of them. The repertoire holds roughly 250,000 clones, roughly 80% seen once, with around 9.6% in the top ten. Sequenced material: peripheral blood. These receptor sequences come from a woman aged 80 or over with acute or convalescent COVID-19.

The V gene is TRBV24-1, the J gene TRBJ2-7; D is uncertain. With 8 bases removed from V and 2 bases from J, the gap between germline ends came to 18 bases. The germline V gene has CDR1 KGHDR and CDR2 SFDVKD. CDR3 size: 15 residues. CDR3 sequence: CATIPSLAGPYEQYF. CDR3 bases: TGTGCCACCATTCCGAGCCTCGCAGGTCCCTACGAGCAGTACTTC.

The chain uses TRBV18 and TRBJ1-4; possibly TRBD1 for D (6 bases). Trimming stripped 0 bases from V and 0 bases from J, with 14 bases between. This CDR3 has 18 residues. The V gene's germline CDR1 is KGHSH and CDR2 LQKENI. The CDR3 coding sequence is TGTGCCAGCTCACCACCCTGGCAGGGGACCCCAACTAATGAAAAACTGTTTTTT. Encoded protein: CASSPPWQGTPTNEKLFF.

This sequence joins TRBV5-1 and TRBJ2-1; maybe TRBD2 (6 bases). From germline, CDR1 is SGHRS and CDR2 YFSETQ. V shed 0 bases and J shed 3 bases, with 16 bases lying between them. The CDR3 contains 17 residues. CDR3 coding DNA: TGCGCCAGCAGCTTGGGGCTCGGGGCGGGGTTCTACAATGAGCAGTTCTTC. Translating gives CASSLGLGAGFYNEQFF.

V is TRBV28 and J is TRBJ1-5, with 11 bases fitting TRBD1. The length of the CDR3 is 18 residues. V lost 4 bases and J lost 1; bases outside the gene matches: 9. CDR1 MDHEN and CDR2 SYDVKM come from the germline V gene. The CDR3 DNA reads as TGTGCCAGCAGTTATTTGGGACAGGGGGTCATCAGCAATCAGCCCCAGCATTTT. It codes for CASSYLGQGVISNQPQHF. The variable domain in full, completed from reference TRBV28 and TRBJ1-5, reads DVKVTQSSRYLVKRTGEKVFLECVQDMDHENMFWYRQDPGLGLRLIYFSYDVKMKEKGDIPEGYSVSREKKERFSLILESASTNQTSMYLCASSYLGQGVISNQPQHFGDGTRLSIL.

This chain joins TRBV5-5 and TRBJ1-6; TRBD1 matches 7 bases. Unmatched junction bases numbered 6, after V lost 4 bases and J lost 14 bases. CDR1 and CDR2 from the germline V gene are SGHKS and YYEKEE (reference sequence). The length of the CDR3 is 12 residues. CDR3 sequence reads: CASSQDRKALHF. Written as DNA, the CDR3 is TGTGCCAGCAGCCAGGACAGGAAAGCCCTCCACTTT.

The rearrangement joins TRBV3-1 (or the pseudogene TRBV3-2) to TRBJ1-6; no clear D gene. Germline loops: CDR1 LGHDT, CDR2 YNNKEL (reference sequence). The V gene lost 4 bases and the J gene lost 11 bases, with 15 bases spanning the gap. The CDR3 runs 14 residues. The CDR3 loop reads CASSPDVGRAPLHF. The CDR3 coding sequence is TGTGCCAGCAGCCCAGACGTGGGCCGAGCACCCCTCCACTTT.

CDR3 in amino acids: CASSQVSGSNQPQHF. DNA for the CDR3: TGCGCCAGCAGCCAAGTATCGGGTAGCAATCAGCCCCAGCATTTT. V is TRBV4-1 and J is TRBJ1-5, with D hard to call. The CDR3 covers 15 residues. Germline CDR1 and CDR2: MGHRA and YSYEKL. The V end was cut by 1 base, the J end by 0 bases, with 7 bases between.

This sequence joins TRBV7-9 and TRBJ1-4; 7 bases match TRBD1. Germline trimming cut 11 bases from V and 5 bases from J; bases unmatched to any gene: 8. The CDR3 extends over 13 amino acids. CDR1 is SEHNR, CDR2 FQNEAQ, per germline (reference sequence). The chain's CDR3 is CAYRQGPNEKLFF. Here the CDR3 DNA reads TGTGCCTACAGACAGGGTCCCAATGAAAAACTGTTTTTT.

The DNA of the CDR3 is TGTGCCAGCAGCTTCCACAGCTCTGGGGCCAACGTCCTGACTTTC. This translates into CASSFHSSGANVLTF. The chain employs TRBV5-4 and TRBJ2-6; D gene uncertain. The CDR3 totals 15 residues. Germline CDR1 and CDR2: SGHNT and YYREEE (reference sequence). The V gene lost 2 bases and the J gene lost 0 bases, with 6 bases spanning the gap.

CDR3 loop: CASSLQTTTEAFF. Written as DNA, the CDR3 is TGTGCCAGCAGCCTACAGACCACCACTGAAGCTTTCTTT. The chain couples TRBV3-1 (or the pseudogene TRBV3-2) to TRBJ1-1; D remains ambiguous. CDR1 and CDR2 from the germline V gene are LGHDT and YNNKEL (reference sequence). V lost 4 bases and J 4 bases, leaving 10 bases between the germline ends. This CDR3 spans 13 amino acids.

The J gene is TRBJ2-7, the V gene TRBV29-1; D perhaps matches TRBD2 (5 bases). This CDR3 has 13 amino acids. Germline CDR1 and CDR2: SQVTM and ANQGSEA. The V and J ends lost 4 bases and 3 bases respectively, with 13 bases between them. The CDR3 sequence: CSVGSGGLYEQYF. In DNA form, the CDR3 reads TGCAGCGTTGGAAGCGGCGGACTCTACGAGCAGTACTTC.

This clone was observed a few times. The chain links TRBV7-2 to TRBJ2-7; D gene uncertain. Trimming pared 4 bases from V and 2 bases from J, leaving 6 bases between. CDR3 size: 12 residues. CDR1 is SGHTA, CDR2 FQGNSA, per germline. The CDR3, as DNA: TGTGCCAGCAGCTCATCCCCCTACGAGCAGTACTTC. It translates to CASSSSPYEQYF.

The chain joins TRBV5-1 to TRBJ2-2, with TRBD2 as a possible D gene (7 bases). Trimming cost V 7 bases and J 8 bases, with 21 bases left between them. Germline V lookup: CDR1 SGHRS, CDR2 YFSETQ. The CDR3 spans 15 residues. The CDR3 loop reads CASEVSGGPTGELFF. DNA of the CDR3: TGCGCCAGCGAGGTTTCCGGGGGGCCCACTGGGGAGCTGTTTTTT. The full variable domain, completed using reference TRBV5-1 and TRBJ2-2, is KAGVTQTPRYLIKTRGQQVTLSCSPISGHRSVSWYQQTPGQGLQFLFEYFSETQRNKGNFPGRFSGRQFSNSRSEMNVSTLELGDSALYLCASEVSGGPTGELFFGEGSRLTVL.

This clone was picked up one time. The identical CDR3 is also encoded by other nucleotide sequences in the sample. The chain is built from TRBV12-3 or TRBV12-4 and TRBJ1-4; D gene unclear. The CDR3 sequence is 11 residues long. V shed 6 bases and J shed 4 bases, with 3 bases lying between them. The CDR3, as DNA: TGTGCCAGCAGCCTTAATGAAAAACTGTTTTTT. Amino acids: CASSLNEKLFF.

This chain uses TRBV28 with TRBJ2-3; no clear D gene. The V gene lost 2 bases and the J gene lost 4 bases, with 4 bases spanning the gap. The CDR3 totals 12 residues. The germline CDR1 and CDR2 sequences are MDHEN and SYDVKM. For the CDR3, the DNA is TGTGCCAGCAGTTTAAGCGCAGATACGCAGTATTTT. Protein product: CASSLSADTQYF.

Remarks on this clone: At the DNA level, this CDR3 is encoded by other sequences in the same sample as well. V is TRBV3-1 (or the pseudogene TRBV3-2) and J is TRBJ1-5; unclear D gene. Trimming stripped 1 base from V and 0 bases from J, with 4 bases between. The germline V gene has CDR1 LGHDT and CDR2 YNNKEL (reference sequence). This CDR3 has 14 residues. DNA of the CDR3: TGTGCCAGCAGCCAAGGGAGTAGCAATCAGCCCCAGCATTTT. It specifies CASSQGSSNQPQHF.

This clone appeared once. The genes are TRBV27 and TRBJ1-1, with D perhaps TRBD1 (5 bases). Germline CDR1 and CDR2: MNHEY and SMNVEV (reference sequence). The V gene lost 3 bases and the J gene lost 11 bases, with 19 bases spanning the gap. This CDR3 spans 14 amino acids. This chain's CDR3 is CASSFIGAGRRAFF. DNA for the CDR3: TGTGCCAGCAGTTTCATAGGGGCAGGGCGACGGGCTTTCTTT.

Ten or more counts support this clone. The chain recombines TRBV7-9 with TRBJ1-3, with a weak D call TRBD1 (6 bases). The germline V and J ends were trimmed by 8 bases and 0 bases, with 8 bases remaining between them. CDR3 length: 13 amino acids. CDR1 is SEHNR, CDR2 FQNEAQ, per germline (reference sequence). The CDR3 reads CASGTFSGNTIYF. DNA of the CDR3: TGTGCCAGCGGGACATTCTCTGGAAACACCATATATTTT.